One and the same sample provided the 5 T cell receptor beta chains below, sequenced in a study of control samples from healthy donors and cancer patients. Clones were sequenced by immunoSEQ multiplex PCR, and TCRdb holds only the in-frame ones, with some missing. The table lists about 130,000 clones, 85% to 95% of them singletons. Sample: PBMCs. The receptors shown here come from a man over 45 with head and neck cancer.

Note on this clone: One end of the junction fails to match germline, which may point to a read error. The rearrangement joins TRBV12-3 or TRBV12-4 to TRBJ1-6; the D gene is possibly TRBD1 (6 bases). The CDR3 length is 12 residues. The CDR3 here is CACRGVDSPLHF. DNA of the CDR3: TGTGCCTGCAGGGGCGTGGACTCACCCCTCCACTTT.

The CDR3 loop is CASSYSRGNTIYF. In DNA, the CDR3 is TGTGCCAGCAGTTACTCGAGGGGAAACACCATATATTTT. This chain joins TRBV6-6 and TRBJ1-3; no firm D call. V lost 0 bases to trimming and J lost 4 bases, with 4 bases between them. The CDR3 length is 13 residues. Germline values: CDR1 MNHNY, CDR2 SVGAGI (reference sequence).

The J gene is TRBJ1-2, the V gene TRBV20-1, with D uncertain. The length of the CDR3 is 10 residues. Per the germline V gene, CDR1 is DFQATT and CDR2 is SNEGSKA (reference sequence). V shed 5 bases and J shed 3 bases, with 4 bases lying between them. The CDR3 nucleotides read TGCAGTGCTGGGGACTATGGCTACACCTTC. It translates to CSAGDYGYTF.

On this clone: The DNA is omitted, as the CDR3 cannot be located on it reliably, and the CDR3 follows TCRdb's listing. The chain couples TRBV21-1 to TRBJ1-5; no check of the table's D call, TRBD1, against the DNA was made. TRBV21-1 is annotated as a pseudogene. With termini counted, the CDR3 has 19 amino acids. CDR3 region: CASSNLVRWGTGICQPQHF.

This rearrangement joins TRBV21-1 to TRBJ1-5; the D call TRBD1 from the table was never checked on the DNA. TRBV21-1 is an annotated pseudogene. The CDR3 extends over 18 amino acids. CDR3 residues: CASSKGEGAAFSNQPQHF. CDR3 coding DNA: TGTGCCAGCAGCAAAGGGGAAGGGGCGGCCTTTAGCAATCAGCCCCAGCATTTT.